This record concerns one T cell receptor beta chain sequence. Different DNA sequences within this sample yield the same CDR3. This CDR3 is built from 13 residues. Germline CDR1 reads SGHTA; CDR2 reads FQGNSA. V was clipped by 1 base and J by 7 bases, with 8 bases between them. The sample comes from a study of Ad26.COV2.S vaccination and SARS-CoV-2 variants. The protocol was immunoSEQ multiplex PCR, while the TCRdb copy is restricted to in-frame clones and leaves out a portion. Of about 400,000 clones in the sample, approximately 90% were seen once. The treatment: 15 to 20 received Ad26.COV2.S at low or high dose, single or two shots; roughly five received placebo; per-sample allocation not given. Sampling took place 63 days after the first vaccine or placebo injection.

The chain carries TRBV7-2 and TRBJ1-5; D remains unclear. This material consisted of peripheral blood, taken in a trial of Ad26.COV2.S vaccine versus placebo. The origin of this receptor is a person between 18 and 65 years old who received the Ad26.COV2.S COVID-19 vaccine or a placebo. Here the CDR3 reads CASSLEGGQPQHF. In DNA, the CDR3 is TGTGCCAGCAGCTTAGAGGGTGGACAGCCCCAGCATTTT.